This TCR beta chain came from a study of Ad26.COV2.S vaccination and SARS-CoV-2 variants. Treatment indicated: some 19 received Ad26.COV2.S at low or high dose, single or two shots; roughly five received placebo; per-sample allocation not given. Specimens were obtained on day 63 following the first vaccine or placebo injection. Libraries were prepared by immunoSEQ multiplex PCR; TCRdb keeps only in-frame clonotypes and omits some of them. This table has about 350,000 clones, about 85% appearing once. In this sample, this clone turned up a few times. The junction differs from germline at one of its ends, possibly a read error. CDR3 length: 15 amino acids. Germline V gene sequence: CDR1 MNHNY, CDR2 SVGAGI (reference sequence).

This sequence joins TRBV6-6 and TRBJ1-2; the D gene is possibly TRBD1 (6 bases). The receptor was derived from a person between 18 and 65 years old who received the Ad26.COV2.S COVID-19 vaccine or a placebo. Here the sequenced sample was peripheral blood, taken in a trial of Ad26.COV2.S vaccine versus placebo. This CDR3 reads CASSYSQGFRYGYTF. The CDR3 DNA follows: TGTGCCAGCAGCTACTCCCAGGGGTTTCGGTATGGCTACACCTTC.